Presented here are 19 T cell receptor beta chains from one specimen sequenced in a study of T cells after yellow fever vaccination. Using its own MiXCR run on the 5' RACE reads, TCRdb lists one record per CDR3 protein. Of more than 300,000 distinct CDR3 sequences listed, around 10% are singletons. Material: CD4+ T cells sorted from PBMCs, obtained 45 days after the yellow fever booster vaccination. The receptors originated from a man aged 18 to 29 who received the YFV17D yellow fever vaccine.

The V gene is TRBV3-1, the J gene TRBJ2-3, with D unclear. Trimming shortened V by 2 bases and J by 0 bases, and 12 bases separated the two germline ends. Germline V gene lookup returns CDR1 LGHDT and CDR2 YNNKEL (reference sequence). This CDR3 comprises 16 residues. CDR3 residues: CASSQRAVSSTDTQYF. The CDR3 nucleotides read TGTGCCAGCAGCCAAAGGGCAGTATCTAGCACAGATACGCAGTATTTT.

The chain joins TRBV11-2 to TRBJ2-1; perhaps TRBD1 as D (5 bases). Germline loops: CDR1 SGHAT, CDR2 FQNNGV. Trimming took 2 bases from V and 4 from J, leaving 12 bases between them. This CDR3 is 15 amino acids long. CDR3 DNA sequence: TGTGCCAGCAGCTTAAACCAGGGCCTATACAATGAGCAGTTCTTC. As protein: CASSLNQGLYNEQFF.

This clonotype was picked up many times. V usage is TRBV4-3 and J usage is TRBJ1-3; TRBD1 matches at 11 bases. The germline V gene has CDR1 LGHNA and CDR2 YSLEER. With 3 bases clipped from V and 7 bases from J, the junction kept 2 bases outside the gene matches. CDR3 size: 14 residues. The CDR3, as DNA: TGCGCCAGCAGCCAGGACAGGGGGCTTAACACCATATATTTT. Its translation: CASSQDRGLNTIYF.

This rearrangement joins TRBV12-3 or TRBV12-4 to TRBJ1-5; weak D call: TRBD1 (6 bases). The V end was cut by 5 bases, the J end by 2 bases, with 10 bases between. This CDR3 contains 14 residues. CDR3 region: CASSAGQRNQPQHF. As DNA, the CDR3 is TGTGCCAGCAGTGCCGGACAGCGCAATCAGCCCCAGCATTTT.

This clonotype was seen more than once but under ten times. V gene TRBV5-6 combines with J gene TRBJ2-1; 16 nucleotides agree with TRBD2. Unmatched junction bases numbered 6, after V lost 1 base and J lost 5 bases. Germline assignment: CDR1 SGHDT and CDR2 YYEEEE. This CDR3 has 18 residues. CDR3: CASSLLAGLAGGNNEQFF. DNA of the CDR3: TGTGCCAGCAGCTTGTTGGCGGGACTAGCGGGGGGGAACAATGAGCAGTTCTTC.

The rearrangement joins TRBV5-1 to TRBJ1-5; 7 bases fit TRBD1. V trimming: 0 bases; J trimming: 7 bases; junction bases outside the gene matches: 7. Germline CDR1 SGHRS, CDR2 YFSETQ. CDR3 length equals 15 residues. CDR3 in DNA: TGCGCCAGCAGCTTGGTAGGGGGCTTTGAGCAGCCCCAGCATTTT. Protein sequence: CASSLVGGFEQPQHF.

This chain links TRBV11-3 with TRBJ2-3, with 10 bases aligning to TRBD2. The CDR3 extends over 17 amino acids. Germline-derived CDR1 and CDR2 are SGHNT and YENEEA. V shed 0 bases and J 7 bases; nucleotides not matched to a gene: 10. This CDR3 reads CASSLDASGGALNTQYF. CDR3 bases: TGTGCCAGCAGCTTAGATGCCAGCGGGGGGGCATTAAATACGCAGTATTTT. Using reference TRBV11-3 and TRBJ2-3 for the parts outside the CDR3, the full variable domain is EAGVVQSPRYKIIEKKQPVAFWCNPISGHNTLYWYLQNLGQGPELLIRYENEEAVDDSQLPKDRFSAERLKGVDSTLKIQPAELGDSAVYLCASSLDASGGALNTQYFGPGTRLTVL.

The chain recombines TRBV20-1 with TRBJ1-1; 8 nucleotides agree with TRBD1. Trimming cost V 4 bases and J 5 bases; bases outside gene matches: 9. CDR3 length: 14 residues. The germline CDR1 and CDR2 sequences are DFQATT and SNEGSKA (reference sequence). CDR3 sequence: CSATQGGFWTEAFF. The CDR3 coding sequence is TGCAGTGCTACACAGGGGGGGTTTTGGACTGAAGCTTTCTTT.

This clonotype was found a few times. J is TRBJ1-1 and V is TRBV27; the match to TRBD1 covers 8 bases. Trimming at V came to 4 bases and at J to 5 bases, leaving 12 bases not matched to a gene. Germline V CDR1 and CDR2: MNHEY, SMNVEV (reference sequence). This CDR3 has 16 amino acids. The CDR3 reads CASSSSQGARGTEAFF. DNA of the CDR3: TGTGCCAGCAGTTCCAGCCAGGGGGCCAGGGGGACTGAAGCTTTCTTT.

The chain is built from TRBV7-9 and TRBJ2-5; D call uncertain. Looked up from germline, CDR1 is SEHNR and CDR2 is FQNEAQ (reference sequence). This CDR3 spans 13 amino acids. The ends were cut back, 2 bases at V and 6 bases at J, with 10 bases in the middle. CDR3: CASSLNAEKTQYF. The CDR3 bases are TGTGCCAGCAGCTTAAACGCCGAGAAGACCCAGTACTTC.

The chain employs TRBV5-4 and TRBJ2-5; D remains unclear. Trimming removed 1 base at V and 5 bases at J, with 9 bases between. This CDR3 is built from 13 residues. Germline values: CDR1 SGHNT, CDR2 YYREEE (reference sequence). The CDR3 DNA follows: TGTGCCAGCAGCTTGATTGGCATCGAGACCCAGTACTTC. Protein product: CASSLIGIETQYF.

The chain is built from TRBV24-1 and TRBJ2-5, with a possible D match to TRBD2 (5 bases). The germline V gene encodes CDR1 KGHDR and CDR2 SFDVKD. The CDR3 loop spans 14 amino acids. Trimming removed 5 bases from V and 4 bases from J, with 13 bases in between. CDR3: CATSATSDGETQYF. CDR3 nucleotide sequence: TGTGCCACCAGTGCCACTAGTGATGGAGAGACCCAGTACTTC.

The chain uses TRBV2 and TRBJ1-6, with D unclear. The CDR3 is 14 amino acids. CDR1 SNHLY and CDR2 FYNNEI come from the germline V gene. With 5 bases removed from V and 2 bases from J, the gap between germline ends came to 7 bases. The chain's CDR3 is CASSTGTYNSPLHF. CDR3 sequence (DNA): TGTGCCAGCAGTACCGGGACCTATAATTCACCCCTCCACTTT.

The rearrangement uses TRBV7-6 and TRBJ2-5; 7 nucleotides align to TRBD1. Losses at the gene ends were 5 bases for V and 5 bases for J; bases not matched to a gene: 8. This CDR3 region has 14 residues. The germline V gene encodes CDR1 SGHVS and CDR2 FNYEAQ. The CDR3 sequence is CASSPRGNGETQYF. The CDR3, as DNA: TGTGCCAGCAGCCCCAGGGGGAACGGGGAGACCCAGTACTTC. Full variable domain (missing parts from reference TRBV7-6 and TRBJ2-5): GAGVSQSPRYKVTKRGQDVALRCDPISGHVSLYWYRQALGQGPEFLTYFNYEAQQDKSGLPNDRFSAERPEGSISTLTIQRTEQRDSAMYRCASSPRGNGETQYFGPGTRLLVL.

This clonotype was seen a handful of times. The CDR3 is CASSQEWTTGELFF. The CDR3, as DNA: TGTGCCAGCAGCCAAGAATGGACCACCGGGGAGCTGTTTTTT. The chain employs TRBV14 and TRBJ2-2; no clear D gene. The CDR3 consists of 14 residues. The germline gives CDR1 SGHDN, CDR2 FVKESK. The ends were cut back, 0 bases at V and 4 bases at J, with 6 bases in the middle.

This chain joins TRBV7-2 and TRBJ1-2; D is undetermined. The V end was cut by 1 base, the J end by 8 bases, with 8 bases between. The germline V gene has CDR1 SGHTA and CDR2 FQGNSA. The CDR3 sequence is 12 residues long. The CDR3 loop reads CASSLGSKGYTF. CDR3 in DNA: TGTGCCAGCAGCTTAGGCTCGAAGGGCTACACCTTC.

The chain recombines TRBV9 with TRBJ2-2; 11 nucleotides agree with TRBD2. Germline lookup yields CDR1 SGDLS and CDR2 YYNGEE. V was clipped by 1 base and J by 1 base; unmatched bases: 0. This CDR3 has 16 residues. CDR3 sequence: CASSVLAGGNTGELFF. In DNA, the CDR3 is TGTGCCAGCAGCGTACTAGCGGGGGGGAACACCGGGGAGCTGTTTTTT.

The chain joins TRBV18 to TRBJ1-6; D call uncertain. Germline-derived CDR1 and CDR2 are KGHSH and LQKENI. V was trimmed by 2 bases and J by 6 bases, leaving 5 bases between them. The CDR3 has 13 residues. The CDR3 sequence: CASSPGFNSPLHF. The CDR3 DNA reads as TGTGCCAGCTCACCAGGCTTTAATTCACCCCTCCACTTT.

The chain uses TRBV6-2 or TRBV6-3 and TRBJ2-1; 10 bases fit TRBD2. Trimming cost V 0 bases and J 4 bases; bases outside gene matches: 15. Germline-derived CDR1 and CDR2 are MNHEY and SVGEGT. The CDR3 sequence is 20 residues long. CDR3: CASSYSSFTSGETRYNEQFF. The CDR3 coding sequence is TGTGCCAGCAGTTACTCGAGTTTTACTAGCGGGGAGACCAGGTACAATGAGCAGTTCTTC.